This section outlines one T cell receptor beta chain sequence together with its context. This clonotype was observed at least ten times. There is no known antigen for this receptor. Base qualities are not provided; no much larger clone lies one nucleotide away. Libraries of naive CD8 T cells were generated from about 21,000 to 970,000 sorted cells, with 10%, 30% or 50% of the purified RNA used. On a BD FACSAria II, naive CD8 T cells were FACS-sorted as CD8+CD4-CCR7+CD45RA+ and collected into RLT Plus buffer. Roughly ten TCR copies' worth of Jurkat RNA were spiked into about 19,000-1,000,000 naive CD8 T cell samples to test detection sensitivity. CD8 T cells were enriched using RosetteSep CD8+ T Cell Enrichment Cocktail and Ficoll-Paque, and the enriched cells then underwent ACK red cell lysis. This record comes from a study of molecular identifiers for immune sequencing clone quantification listed by TCRdb under 2018. General notes on the study: In a replicate experiment, RNA from 20,000 or 100,000 naive CD8 T cells was split into five aliquots, four of which were sequenced. This methods study used CD8 T cells to benchmark TCR RNA copy counting and molecular-identifier clustering-based TCR repertoire sequencing (MIDCIRS). Overall results and qualifications from the work: Clones above 20 RNA copies held over 99% of molecules in CMV-specific effector cells but under 1% in naive cells. Modeling estimated approximately 3 recovered TCR RNA copies per cell, compared with about ten by digital PCR, which implies roughly 30% capture efficiency. Highly expanded clone sizes could be underestimated because identical TCR molecules may share a barcode. Spiked-in Jurkat TCR RNA equivalent to a single cell was reported to be detectable even among one million naive CD8 T cells. When barcode sub-clustering was not used, chimeric consensus sequences inflated TCR diversity, with chimeras reaching as high as 47%. Spiked-in Jurkat TCR RNA (roughly 10 copies' worth), which is not part of the donor repertoire, was contained in the naive libraries.

Library preparation was by PCR. The sample was run on an Illumina HiSeq 4000. Preparation of bulk TCR libraries followed a previously described approach, with the TCR primers listed in Table S5. The Qiagen AllPrep DNA/RNA kit was used to purify total RNA. Before analysis, reads from multiple sequencing runs of the same library were pooled. As for the original processing: Reads were retained only if their TCR constant sequence matched exactly, and those retained reads were trimmed to 150 nt and grouped according to their 12-nt molecular barcodes. Reads inside each barcode group were sub-clustered using a 15% Levenshtein threshold, and a quality-weighted consensus sequence was constructed for each RNA molecule. Non-functional sequences were removed, as were lower-count sequences one edit away from another. Based on a fit of two negative binomial distributions, barcode sub-clusters having less than 20% of the maximum read count were discarded. TCRdb's own reprocessing of the public reads used fastp at Q25 and MiXCR and kept productive beta chains. Identical CDR3 protein sequences are pooled into one entry, listed with their most common genes and DNA. The V and J calls, along with clone size, are taken from TCRdb and not from the paper's own processing. In all, the sample holds about 10,000 distinct CDR3 sequences, and approximately 19% of those were seen once. Clones ranked in the top ten supply around 1.7% of the sample.

The clonotype originates from a human donor in good health. Some libraries in this study had Jurkat cell RNA spiked in. The sample taken for sequencing was naive CD8+ T cells from blood, with Jurkat cell RNA spiked in. In light of the paper, this sample's cell subset or site label describes: FACS-sorted CD8+CD4-CCR7+CD45RA+ naive T cells.

The bases are TGTGCCAGCAGCCGTACTTACACTGAAGCTTTCTTT. Translated, it reads CASSRTYTEAFF. The chain is encoded by TRBV11-2 joined to TRBJ1-1; too little of a D gene remains to name it. The CDR3 goes from the cysteine to the phenylalanine over 12 residues. Left in the record is the CDR3 DNA by itself, 36 bases read in frame from the first base. V is cut by 5 bases and J by 3 bases, and the space between the germline ends is 7 bases. CDR1 and CDR2 are read off the germline V gene as SGHAT and FQNNGV.